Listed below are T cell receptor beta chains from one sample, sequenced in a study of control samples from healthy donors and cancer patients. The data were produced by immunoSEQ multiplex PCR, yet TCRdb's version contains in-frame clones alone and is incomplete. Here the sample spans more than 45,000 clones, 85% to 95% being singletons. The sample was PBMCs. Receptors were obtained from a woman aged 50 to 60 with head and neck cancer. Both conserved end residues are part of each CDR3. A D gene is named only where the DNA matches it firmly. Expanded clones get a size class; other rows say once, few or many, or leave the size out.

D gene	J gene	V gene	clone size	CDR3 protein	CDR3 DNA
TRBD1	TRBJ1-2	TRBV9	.	CASSPTGTVNYGYTF	TGTGCCAGCAGCCCCACCGGGACAGTAAACTATGGCTACACCTTC
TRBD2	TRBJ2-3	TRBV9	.	CASSSQKGGGTSYRTDTQYF	TGTGCCAGCAGCTCTCAAAAGGGCGGGGGGACCTCCTATAGGACAGATACGCAGTATTTT
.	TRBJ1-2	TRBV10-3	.	CASSAGQSNYGYTF	TGTGCCAGCAGCGCCGGACAGTCTAACTATGGCTACACCTTC
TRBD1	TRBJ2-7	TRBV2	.	CASSPTGNEQYF	TGTGCCAGCAGTCCGACAGGGAACGAGCAGTACTTC
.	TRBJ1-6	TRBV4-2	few	CASSQELSRGNSPLHF	TGTGCCAGCAGCCAAGAACTCAGCAGGGGCAATTCACCCCTCCACTTT
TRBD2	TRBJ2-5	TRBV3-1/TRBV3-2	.	CASSRTSGREGGTQYF	TGTGCCAGCAGTCGAACTAGCGGGAGGGAAGGCGGGACCCAGTACTTC
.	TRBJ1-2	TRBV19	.	CASSISGPADYGYTF	.
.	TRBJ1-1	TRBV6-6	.	CASATGGRRMNTEAFF	TGTGCCTCCGCTACGGGGGGAAGAAGGATGAACACTGAAGCTTTCTTT
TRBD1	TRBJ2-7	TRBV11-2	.	CASSFKGQGVYEQYF	TGTGCCAGCAGCTTTAAAGGACAGGGAGTCTACGAGCAGTACTTC
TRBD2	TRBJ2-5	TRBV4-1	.	CASSQDPLGASGSIETQYF	TGCGCCAGCAGCCAAGACCCCCTTGGGGCTAGCGGGAGTATAGAGACCCAGTACTTC
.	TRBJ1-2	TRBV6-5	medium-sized	CASTRLGDYGYTF	TGTGCCAGCACCCGACTCGGGGATTATGGCTACACCTTC
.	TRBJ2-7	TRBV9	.	CASSDGHPSSYEQYF	TGTGCCAGCAGCGACGGACACCCGAGCTCCTACGAGCAGTACTTC
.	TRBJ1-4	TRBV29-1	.	CSVGVNGGNEKLFF	TGCAGCGTCGGGGTCAATGGGGGTAATGAAAAACTGTTTTTT
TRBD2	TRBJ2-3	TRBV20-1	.	CSASRRAGERGDTQYF	TGCAGTGCTAGTAGGAGAGCGGGAGAAAGGGGAGATACGCAGTATTTT
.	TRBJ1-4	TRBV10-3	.	CAISPVGGATNEKLFF	TGTGCCATCAGTCCAGTCGGCGGTGCAACTAATGAAAAACTGTTTTTT
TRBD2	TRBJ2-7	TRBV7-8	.	CASSYLGGTPLEQYF	TGTGCCAGCAGCTACCTCGGGGGGACTCCGCTCGAGCAGTACTTC
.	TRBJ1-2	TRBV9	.	CASSVEANYGYTF	TGTGCCAGCAGCGTAGAGGCTAACTATGGCTACACCTTC
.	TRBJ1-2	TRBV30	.	CAWSVVSGISGYTF	TGTGCCTGGAGTGTCGTATCGGGGATAAGCGGCTACACCTTC
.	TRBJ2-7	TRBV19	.	CASSLHSSYEQYF	TGTGCCAGTAGTTTACACAGCTCCTACGAGCAGTACTTC
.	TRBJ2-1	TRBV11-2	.	CASSPGHFNEQFF	TGTGCCAGCAGTCCGGGACACTTCAATGAGCAGTTCTTC
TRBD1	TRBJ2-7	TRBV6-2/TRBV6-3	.	CASSGLDRSAYEQYF	TGTGCCAGCAGTGGCTTGGACAGGTCAGCCTACGAGCAGTACTTC
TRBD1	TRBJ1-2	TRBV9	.	CASSLRWDSYGYTF	TGTGCCAGCAGCCTTCGGTGGGACAGCTATGGCTACACCTTC
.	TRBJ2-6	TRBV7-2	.	CASSDTWGSSGANVLTF	TGTGCCAGCAGCGATACTTGGGGGAGCTCTGGGGCCAACGTCCTGACTTTC
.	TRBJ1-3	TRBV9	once	CASSVGGNGNTIYF	TGTGCCAGCAGCGTAGGGGGAAATGGAAACACCATATATTTT
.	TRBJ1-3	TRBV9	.	CASSRLTSGNTIYF	TGTGCCAGCAGCCGCCTGACCTCTGGAAACACCATATATTTT
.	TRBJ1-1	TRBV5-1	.	CASSSGTGNTEAFF	TGCGCCAGCAGCTCCGGGACGGGGAACACTGAAGCTTTCTTT